The source of this T cell receptor (beta chain) is a study of tumor-infiltrating lymphocytes in localized non-small cell lung cancer. Whole-study context: The cohort mixed smokers and never-smokers, several histologies, and some post-neoadjuvant-chemotherapy samples.

The CDR3 sequence is 15 residues long. Unmatched junction bases numbered 7, after V lost 3 bases and J lost 6 bases. Germline CDR1 and CDR2: SEHNR and FQNEAQ (reference sequence). Method: immunoSEQ multiplex PCR; TCRdb's copy keeps in-frame clones and lacks some. Of roughly 5,100 clones in the sample, roughly 95% were seen once. The chain employs TRBV7-9 and TRBJ1-2, with TRBD1 matching over 10 bases. This sequence originates from a human donor with non-small cell lung cancer. The specimen was uninvolved lung tissue not adjacent to the tumor. CDR3 bases: TGTGCCAGCAGCTTCTCGGGACAGGGGAACGATGGCTACACCTTC. Encoded protein: CASSFSGQGNDGYTF.